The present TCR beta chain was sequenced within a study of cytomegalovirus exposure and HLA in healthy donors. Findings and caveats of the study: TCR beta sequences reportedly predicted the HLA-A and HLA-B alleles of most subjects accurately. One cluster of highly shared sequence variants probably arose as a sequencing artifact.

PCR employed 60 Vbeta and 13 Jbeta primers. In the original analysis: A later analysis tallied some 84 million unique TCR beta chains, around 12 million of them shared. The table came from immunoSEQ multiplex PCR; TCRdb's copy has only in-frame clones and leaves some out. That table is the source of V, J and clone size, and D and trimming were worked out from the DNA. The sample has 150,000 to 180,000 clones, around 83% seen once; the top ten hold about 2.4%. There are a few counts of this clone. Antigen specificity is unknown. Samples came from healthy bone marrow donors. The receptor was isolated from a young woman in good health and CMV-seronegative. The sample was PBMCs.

The CDR3 region is CASRRGASGGPSSYNEQFF. The CDR3 DNA reads TGTGCCAGCAGACGCGGGGCTAGCGGGGGGCCCAGCTCCTACAATGAGCAGTTCTTC. The chain joins TRBV28 to TRBJ2-1; 11 bases match TRBD2. Germline CDR1 is MDHEN and CDR2 is SYDVKM. The trim removed 6 bases at V and 0 bases at J, leaving 13 bases unmatched. This CDR3 comprises 19 residues.